This T cell receptor beta chain appears in the sequencing data of a study of T cells after yellow fever vaccination. The CDR3 has 15 residues. CDR1 is SGHTA, CDR2 FQGNSA, per germline. V lost 5 bases, J lost 4 bases, and 17 bases lay in between. Study-level results: Contaminating bulk clonotypes could be abundant in FACS-sorted repertoires.

Concerning this clonotype itself: Its antigen is still unknown.

TCRdb fed the 5' RACE reads into MiXCR, producing one record per CDR3 protein. Here the sample spans approximately 300,000 distinct CDR3 sequences, roughly 8.7% being singletons. The chain recombines TRBV7-2 with TRBJ2-5; weak D call: TRBD1 (6 bases). This receptor was taken from a man between 18 and 35 years old who received the YFV17D yellow fever vaccine. The starting material was PBMCs, obtained on the day of the first yellow fever vaccination. CDR3 nucleotide sequence: TGTGCCAGCAGCCTGGGCTCAGGGGACGGAGAGACCCAGTACTTC. It encodes CASSLGSGDGETQYF.